This T cell receptor beta chain derives from a study of CD8+ T cells in alopecia areata (dated by TCRdb to the late 2010s). About the investigation overall: Treated patients were enrolled in an open-label pilot trial of oral tofacitinib at 5 to 10 mg twice daily for moderate-to-severe alopecia areata. Patients received tofacitinib for 6 to 18 months and were then followed off drug for 6 months to check for delayed response and recurrence. In treated patients, disease severity was measured using the SALT score, which gives the percentage of scalp surface area affected. To study T cell clonal expansion in alopecia areata, the researchers applied high-throughput TCRbeta sequencing to both the C3H/HeJ mouse model and human patients. On the human side, TCRbeta sequencing was run on scalp tissue and on sorted CD4+ and CD8+ peripheral blood T cells from healthy controls and from alopecia areata patients with either patchy or totalis/universalis disease. Patients on tofacitinib were biopsied at baseline and after 4 and 24 weeks of treatment, and several of the patients also had a later scalp biopsy. Scalp clonality was compared across normal scalp (n=4), patchy alopecia areata scalp (n=8), and alopecia totalis/universalis scalp (n=8). RNA came from the PAXgene miRNA kit for fixed scalp, the miRNeasy kit for PBMCs, and the RNeasy kit for mouse skin. Amplification of TCRbeta CDR3 regions was done by immunoSEQ multiplex PCR using 35 Vbeta forward primers and 13 Jbeta reverse primers.

What the time point label conveys for this sample: about 4 weeks on oral tofacitinib. The sample's treatment or condition label is to be understood as: oral pan-JAK inhibitor, 5-10 mg twice daily. Lesional scalp punch biopsies and peripheral blood were collected from alopecia areata patients. PBMCs were separated by density centrifugation and stained for CD3, CD4 and CD8, after which CD4+ and CD8+ T cells were sorted on a FACSAria. Results and caveats for the whole study, not just this receptor: During tofacitinib treatment, many expanded lesional clones remained in scalp and blood, and this persistence may partly explain relapse after treatment is stopped. Because the treated cohort was small and had just a single nonresponder, larger studies are needed to establish links between baseline CD8+ expansion and response. TCR sequences shared between patients were less clear than in mice, possibly partly because of HLA diversity in the patient population. Unlike mouse skin, which is dominated by gammadelta T cells, normal human skin has resident alphabeta T cells that are also sequenced, and this complicates analysis of the scalp TCR repertoire. With tofacitinib, both scalp clonality and the number of expanded CD8+ clones among the top 100 scalp clones went down significantly. Compared with normal scalp, lesional scalp, particularly in alopecia totalis/universalis, had higher clonality and more expanded CD8+ clones, which suggests antigenic drive.

The CDR3 goes from the cysteine to the phenylalanine over 14 residues. The read is trimmed to its CDR3 DNA, 42 bases read in frame from base 1. V is cut by 5 bases and J by 1 base, and the space between the germline ends is 11 bases. The germline V gene encodes CDR1 MNHEY and CDR2 SMNVEV (reference sequence). Details on this clone: What this receptor recognizes is not known. Per-base qualities were not stored, and no clone one base away is much larger.

Library preparation was by the immunoSEQ multiplex PCR assay. RNA was extracted from all samples and reverse transcribed into cDNA, which served as template for TCR sequencing. SuperScript III was used to make first-strand cDNA, primed with a 2:1 mix of oligo-dT and random hexamers. A synthetic immune receptor repertoire was used to assess amplification bias, and residual bias was removed computationally. Under the source paper's analysis protocol: Raw reads were preprocessed for error removal, and CDR3 was defined according to IMGT conventions as running from the conserved cysteine to phenylalanine. Clonality was computed as 1 minus the Shannon entropy, with the entropy normalized by log2 of the number of productive unique TCRs. CD4 or CD8 identity of scalp clones was inferred by cross-referencing scalp TCRbeta sequences with sorted blood CD4 and CD8 repertoires. This immuneACCESS table, as held by TCRdb, lists in-frame sequences with V and J called but not all clones. Of the missing ones, under half trace to an unresolved V gene in checked studies; the others have no known cause. The DNA gave D and trimming, while V, J and clone size come from that table. Here the sample has 90,000 to 150,000 clones; 53% occur a single time. Of the sample, approximately 0.5% falls within the top ten clones.

The clonotype originates from a human donor with alopecia areata. The material sequenced was CD4+ T cells sorted from blood, taken at week 4, from a patient treated with tofacitinib. The chain is encoded by TRBV27 joined to TRBJ1-1; TRBD1 might be the D gene, on 6 matching bases. The nucleotide sequence is given as TGTGCCAGCAGTCCGCCGACAGGGAACACTGAAGCTTTCTTT. Translated, it gives CASSPPTGNTEAFF.